The 16 T cell receptor beta chains listed next were all sequenced from one sample in a study of shared clonotypes between healthy human individuals. The data were produced by immunoSEQ multiplex PCR, yet TCRdb's version contains in-frame clones alone and is incomplete. The sample consists of roughly 480,000 clones, around 80% of them appearing once. The sequenced sample was PBMCs. The origin of the receptors is a woman aged 40 to 50 in good health. Some clones in this sample may be carry-over from other donors' samples.

The CDR3 nucleotides are TGCGCCAGCAGCCTCAGGGGGGGCAATGAGCAGTTCTTC. Amino acid sequence: CASSLRGGNEQFF. The V call is TRBV10-1, the J call TRBJ2-1; the D gene could be TRBD1 or TRBD2 (7 bases each). CDR1 is WNHNN and CDR2 is SYGVQD in the germline V gene (reference sequence). Trimming removed 6 bases at V and 6 bases at J, with 12 bases between. There are 13 residues in the CDR3.

The chain has TRBV15 and TRBJ2-7; 11 bases align to TRBD2. The germline V gene encodes CDR1 LNHNV and CDR2 YYDKDF (reference sequence). The V segment lost 5 bases and the J segment 6 bases; nucleotides outside the gene matches: 6. The length of the CDR3 is 14 residues. CDR3 amino acids: CATSGRLAGIEQYF. The DNA of the CDR3 is TGTGCCACCAGCGGGAGACTAGCGGGGATCGAGCAGTACTTC.

This clone occurred a few times. The chain uses TRBV4-3 and TRBJ2-5; 9 positions match TRBD1. Unmatched junction bases numbered 12, after V lost 0 bases and J lost 4 bases. Germline loops: CDR1 LGHNA, CDR2 YSLEER. The CDR3 has 18 amino acids. The CDR3 coding sequence is TGCGCCAGCAGCCAAGAAGTCCCCGGGACAGGGTTTGGAGAGACCCAGTACTTC. Translated: CASSQEVPGTGFGETQYF.

This chain connects TRBV6-6 to TRBJ2-3; TRBD2 agrees at 8 bases. Looked up from germline, CDR1 is MNHNY and CDR2 is SVGAGI (reference sequence). The CDR3 spans 16 residues. V dropped 6 bases and J dropped 1; count of bases not matched to a gene: 9. CDR3 in DNA: TGTGCCAGCAGAGGGACCGGGGGGGGGCGCACAGATACGCAGTATTTT. Its translation is CASRGTGGGRTDTQYF.

This chain connects TRBV19 to TRBJ1-2; D might be TRBD1 (5 bases). The CDR3 runs 14 residues. Trimming pared 2 bases from V and 7 bases from J, leaving 14 bases between. Germline CDR1 LNHDA, CDR2 SQIVND (reference sequence). As DNA, the CDR3 is TGTGCCAGTAGTATACCTCCAGGGCGTGGTGGCTACACCTTC. It is translated as CASSIPPGRGGYTF.

The V call is TRBV27, the J call TRBJ2-3, with D possibly TRBD2 on 7 matching bases. Germline values: CDR1 MNHEY, CDR2 SMNVEV (reference sequence). V dropped 6 bases and J dropped 1 base, with 11 bases sitting between them. The length of the CDR3 is 14 residues. The CDR3 DNA sequence: TGTGCCAGCAGCCCCGGGGGGCGCACAGATACGCAGTATTTT. Translation: CASSPGGRTDTQYF.

The V call is TRBV6-5, the J call TRBJ2-5, with D hard to call. Trimming left V 0 bases short and J 7 bases short, with 15 bases between. Germline V CDR1 and CDR2: MNHEY, SVGAGI. This CDR3 has 15 amino acids. The DNA for the CDR3 is TGTGCCAGCAGTTACTCGACCCAGGTATTCGGGACCCAGTACTTC. Amino acid sequence: CASSYSTQVFGTQYF.

The rearrangement links TRBV27 to TRBJ1-1; possibly TRBD1 for D (5 bases). Germline loops: CDR1 MNHEY, CDR2 SMNVEV (reference sequence). The V gene lost 5 bases and the J gene lost 6 bases, with 19 bases spanning the gap. This CDR3 is built from 15 residues. CDR3 in DNA: TGTGCCAGCAGTCCCGTGTTTGGGGGTCCCGCTGAAGCTTTCTTT. Its translation is CASSPVFGGPAEAFF.

In regard to this clone: Other DNA sequences within the sample encode an identical CDR3. The chain uses TRBV7-9 and TRBJ2-7, with unresolved D. Trimming took 3 bases from V and 3 from J, leaving 3 bases between them. CDR1 and CDR2 from the germline V gene are SEHNR and FQNEAQ (reference sequence). The CDR3 extends over 11 amino acids. The chain's CDR3 is CASSLNYEQYF. CDR3 coding DNA: TGTGCCAGCAGCTTGAACTACGAGCAGTACTTC.

This clone was counted a single time. This sequence joins TRBV15 and TRBJ2-7; no reliable D call. CDR1 is LNHNV and CDR2 is YYDKDF in the germline V gene (reference sequence). V shed 0 bases and J shed 6 bases, with 9 bases lying between them. The CDR3 length is 13 residues. This CDR3 is CATSRDSTAEQYF. The CDR3, as DNA: TGTGCCACCAGCAGAGATTCTACCGCCGAGCAGTACTTC.

On this clone: The same CDR3 arises from other DNA sequences in this sample as well. The chain links TRBV7-9 to TRBJ2-5; unclear D gene. This CDR3 is 12 amino acids long. The germline gives CDR1 SEHNR, CDR2 FQNEAQ (reference sequence). V gave up 1 base and J gave up 5 bases, with 5 bases separating them. The CDR3 bases are TGTGCCAGCAGCTTAGGGACGGAGACCCAGTACTTC. This encodes CASSLGTETQYF.

This clone was seen once. The chain employs TRBV28 and TRBJ2-1; 9 bases are a match to TRBD2. Trimming took 6 bases from V and 3 from J; bases not matched to a gene: 12. The CDR3 length is 17 residues. The germline gives CDR1 MDHEN, CDR2 SYDVKM. The DNA of the CDR3 is TGTGCCAGCAGCCCATTCCTAGCGGGAAGGCGCTACAATGAGCAGTTCTTC. Translating it yields CASSPFLAGRRYNEQFF.

Written as DNA, the CDR3 is TGTGCCAGCAGCTTGTGGGGGTCTCCCACAGATACGCAGTATTTT. Translated: CASSLWGSPTDTQYF. The gene calls are TRBV11-2 and TRBJ2-3; either TRBD1 or TRBD2 may fit D (5 bases each). This CDR3 contains 15 residues. CDR1 SGHAT and CDR2 FQNNGV come from the germline V gene. Trimming pared 3 bases from V and 2 bases from J, leaving 12 bases between.

Comment on this clone: A much bigger clone sits one base away, suggesting this may be a read error. This chain joins TRBV11-2 and TRBJ1-4, with TRBD1 identical over 8 bases. Germline V gene data show CDR1 as SGHAT and CDR2 as FQNNGV. This CDR3 comprises 16 residues. The DNA for the CDR3 is TGTGCCAGCGGCTTAGGCACAGGGGGGCCCTATGAAAAACTGTTTTTT. Translated, it gives CASGLGTGGPYEKLFF. The full variable domain, in which reference TRBV11-2 and TRBJ1-4 provide the parts outside the CDR3, is EAGVAQSPRYKIIEKRQSVAFWCNPISGHATLYWYQQILGQGPKLLIQFQNNGVVDDSQLPKDRFSAERLKGVDSTLKIQPAKLEDSAVYLCASGLGTGGPYEKLFFGSGTQLSVL.

A few counts support this clone. The chain carries TRBV30 and TRBJ2-4, with D uncertain. Trimming took 3 bases from V and 3 from J, leaving 0 bases between them. The CDR3 contains 10 residues. Looked up from germline, CDR1 is GTSNPN and CDR2 is SVGIG (reference sequence). CDR3 region: CAWSKNIQYF. CDR3 DNA: TGTGCCTGGAGCAAAAACATTCAGTACTTC. The whole variable domain, remainder taken from reference TRBV30 and TRBJ2-4, is SQTIHQWPATLVQPVGSPLSLECTVEGTSNPNLYWYRQAAGRGLQLLFYSVGIGQISSEVPQNLSASRPQDRQFILSSKKLLLSDSGFYLCAWSKNIQYFGAGTRLSVL.

This clone has a count of ten or more. V and J are TRBV7-3 and TRBJ2-7; 8 nucleotides match TRBD1. V was clipped by 2 bases and J by 1 base; unmatched bases: 16. The CDR3 runs 19 residues. Germline V gene data show CDR1 as SGHTA and CDR2 as FQGTGA. The CDR3 DNA follows: TGTGCCAGCAGCTTAGCGGTGAGAACAGGGGGACTGGGGTCCTACGAGCAGTACTTC. Translation gives CASSLAVRTGGLGSYEQYF.